Following are 32 T cell receptor beta chains from one sample sequenced in a study of PD-1 blockade in classical Hodgkin lymphoma. The patients all showed relapse after autologous stem cell transplantation, while their brentuximab vedotin exposure varied. Method: immunoSEQ multiplex PCR; TCRdb's copy keeps in-frame clones and lacks some. In the table there are about 62,000 clones, approximately 89% of which are singletons. The starting material was peripheral blood mononuclear cells (PBMCs), obtained at baseline. Every receptor here comes from a human donor with classical Hodgkin lymphoma.

V and J are TRBV14 and TRBJ1-3; TRBD1 matches 8 bases. This CDR3 contains 15 residues. V shed 3 bases and J 4 bases; nucleotides not matched to a gene: 5. Germline CDR1 is SGHDN and CDR2 is FVKESK. In DNA, the CDR3 is TGTGCCAGCAGCCATTCAGGGGGCGTCGGAAACACCATATATTTT. This codes for CASSHSGGVGNTIYF.

The chain links TRBV4-2 to TRBJ1-2; D is ambiguous. Germline assignment: CDR1 LGHNA and CDR2 YNFKEQ. V was cut by 0 bases and J by 5 bases, with 22 bases left in between. CDR3 size: 18 residues. DNA for the CDR3: TGTGCCAGCAGCCAAGATGTAGGCGGAGTTTACTCGGTGTATGGCTACACCTTC. Protein product: CASSQDVGGVYSVYGYTF.

The CDR3 nucleotides are TGTGCCAGCAGCCAACCGGGACAGGCAGCCTACGAGCAGTACTTC. This translates into CASSQPGQAAYEQYF. The chain employs TRBV28 and TRBJ2-7, with 8 bases identical to TRBD1. The CDR3 is 15 residues long. Germline CDR1 is MDHEN and CDR2 is SYDVKM. With 6 bases clipped from V and 2 bases from J, the junction kept 9 bases outside the gene matches. The whole variable domain, filled in from reference TRBV28 and TRBJ2-7, reads DVKVTQSSRYLVKRTGEKVFLECVQDMDHENMFWYRQDPGLGLRLIYFSYDVKMKEKGDIPEGYSVSREKKERFSLILESASTNQTSMYLCASSQPGQAAYEQYFGPGTRLTVT.

The rearrangement links TRBV7-2 to TRBJ2-1, with 9 bases aligning to TRBD2. V shed 2 bases and J 9 bases; nucleotides not matched to a gene: 5. CDR3 size: 14 residues. The germline CDR1 and CDR2 sequences are SGHTA and FQGNSA. The CDR3 loop reads CASSLPSGVGEQFF. The CDR3 region has the DNA TGTGCCAGCAGCTTACCTAGCGGGGTTGGTGAGCAGTTCTTC.

The gene calls are TRBV2 and TRBJ2-7, with 7 bases identical to TRBD2. CDR1 is SNHLY, CDR2 FYNNEI, per germline. This CDR3 contains 14 residues. Trimming cost V 7 bases and J 3 bases; bases outside gene matches: 9. The CDR3 nucleotides are TGTGCCAGCACGGGACTAATGGCGATCTACGAGCAGTACTTC. Translating it yields CASTGLMAIYEQYF.

The chain carries TRBV9 and TRBJ2-7; D gene unclear. Trimming took 4 bases from V and 6 from J, leaving 14 bases between them. This CDR3 spans 13 amino acids. CDR1 and CDR2 (germline): SGDLS, YYNGEE. CDR3 sequence reads: CASSSTAWGEQYF. CDR3 nucleotide sequence: TGTGCCAGCAGCTCCACAGCGTGGGGCGAGCAGTACTTC.

The V call is TRBV30, the J call TRBJ2-1; 8 bases fit TRBD2. The germline V gene encodes CDR1 GTSNPN and CDR2 SVGIG (reference sequence). Trimming took 3 bases from V and 0 from J; bases not matched to a gene: 1. This CDR3 region has 14 residues. The CDR3 sequence is CAWSGGVSYNEQFF. The CDR3 region has the DNA TGTGCCTGGAGCGGGGGGGTCTCCTACAATGAGCAGTTCTTC.

J is TRBJ1-1 and V is TRBV27; D not resolved. CDR3 size: 12 residues. Trimming pared 8 bases from V and 4 bases from J, leaving 11 bases between. CDR1 and CDR2 (germline): MNHEY, SMNVEV (reference sequence). The CDR3 nucleotides are TGTGCCAGCTGGGGTGGCGGCACTGAAGCTTTCTTT. This gives the protein CASWGGGTEAFF.

This chain connects TRBV25-1 to TRBJ2-1; D may be TRBD1 (6 bases). The V gene lost 1 base and the J gene lost 9 bases, with 13 bases spanning the gap. This CDR3 has 14 amino acids. The germline gives CDR1 MGHDK, CDR2 SYGVNS. The CDR3: CASSEFTGTTEQFF. In DNA form, the CDR3 reads TGTGCCAGCAGTGAATTCACAGGGACGACTGAGCAGTTCTTC. Full variable domain (outside the CDR3, taken from reference TRBV25-1 and TRBJ2-1): EADIYQTPRYLVIGTGKKITLECSQTMGHDKMYWYQQDPGMELHLIHYSYGVNSTEKGDLSSESTVSRIRTEHFPLTLESARPSHTSQYLCASSEFTGTTEQFFGPGTRLTVL.

The V and J genes are TRBV5-1 and TRBJ2-7; 7 bases fit TRBD1. V lost 1 base, J lost 3 bases, and 10 bases stayed unmatched. There are 16 residues in the CDR3. CDR1 SGHRS and CDR2 YFSETQ come from the germline V gene. The chain's CDR3 is CASSLSPDRVVYEQYF. CDR3 sequence (DNA): TGCGCCAGCAGCTTGTCCCCCGACAGGGTTGTCTACGAGCAGTACTTC. The whole variable domain, remainder taken from reference TRBV5-1 and TRBJ2-7, is KAGVTQTPRYLIKTRGQQVTLSCSPISGHRSVSWYQQTPGQGLQFLFEYFSETQRNKGNFPGRFSGRQFSNSRSEMNVSTLELGDSALYLCASSLSPDRVVYEQYFGPGTRLTVT.

This chain connects TRBV7-9 to TRBJ2-1; D may be TRBD1 (6 bases). This CDR3 is 13 amino acids long. CDR1 is SEHNR and CDR2 is FQNEAQ in the germline V gene (reference sequence). Trimming shortened V by 0 bases and J by 10 bases, and 10 bases separated the two germline ends. The CDR3 coding sequence is TGTGCCAGCAGCTTAGCGGAAGGGACAGAGCAGTTCTTC. Protein: CASSLAEGTEQFF.

CDR3 region: CASSAGTANTGELFF. DNA for the CDR3: TGTGCCAGCAGCGCCGGGACAGCAAACACCGGGGAGCTGTTTTTT. This chain links TRBV2 with TRBJ2-2; 7 nucleotides align to TRBD1. With V trimmed by 6 bases and J by 2 bases, 6 bases remained unmatched. Germline CDR1 is SNHLY and CDR2 is FYNNEI. The CDR3 totals 15 residues.

The J gene is TRBJ1-2, the V gene TRBV14, with D hard to call. Germline V gives CDR1 SGHDN, CDR2 FVKESK. The ends were cut back, 1 base at V and 7 bases at J, with 10 bases in the middle. The CDR3 is 13 residues long. The CDR3 DNA reads as TGTGCCAGCAGCCAAGTCCGGGATGGTGGCTACACCTTC. It yields the protein CASSQVRDGGYTF.

The rearrangement links TRBV23-1 to TRBJ2-7; possibly TRBD2 for D (5 bases). TRBV23-1 is an open reading frame whose function is uncertain. V lost 4 bases, J lost 3 bases, and 19 bases lay in between. This CDR3 region has 16 residues. The CDR3 DNA is TGCGCCAGCAGTCTGGGATCTCAGCGGCCCAGCTACGAGCAGTACTTC. Its translation is CASSLGSQRPSYEQYF.

This chain connects TRBV27 to TRBJ2-7; no clear D gene. Germline V gives CDR1 MNHEY, CDR2 SMNVEV (reference sequence). Trimming pared 3 bases from V and 0 bases from J, leaving 6 bases between. The CDR3 has 13 amino acids. The DNA for the CDR3 is TGTGCCAGCAGTTTGGCCCCCTCCTACGAGCAGTACTTC. This codes for CASSLAPSYEQYF.

The CDR3 nucleotides read TGTGCCAGCGGTGGAGGCCTGATCCCTAACTATGCTGGCTACACCTTC. Residues: CASGGGLIPNYAGYTF. The chain is built from TRBV7-9 and TRBJ1-2; D gene ambiguous. Between the trimmed V and J ends, which lost 8 bases and 7 bases, there was a span of 26 bases. The CDR3 length is 16 residues. Germline V gene data show CDR1 as SEHNR and CDR2 as FQNEAQ (reference sequence).

The chain recombines TRBV5-5 with TRBJ1-2, with TRBD1 as a possible D gene (5 bases). The V end lost 0 bases, the J end lost 8 bases, and 14 bases lay between the germline ends. Germline V CDR1 and CDR2: SGHKS, YYEKEE (reference sequence). This CDR3 has 14 residues. This chain's CDR3 is CASSLGLLRQGYTF. DNA for the CDR3: TGTGCCAGCAGCTTGGGCCTACTCCGACAGGGCTACACCTTC.

The chain recombines TRBV7-2 with TRBJ2-1; tentative D call: TRBD2 (6 bases). Germline V gene sequence: CDR1 SGHTA, CDR2 FQGNSA. V dropped 5 bases and J dropped 8 bases, with 19 bases sitting between them. The CDR3 runs to 15 residues. In nucleotides, the CDR3 is TGTGCCAGCAGCACCGATGCGGGGCTAATAGATGAGCAGTTCTTC. Translated: CASSTDAGLIDEQFF. Filled out from reference TRBV7-2 and TRBJ2-1, the complete variable domain reads GAGVSQSPSNKVTEKGKDVELRCDPISGHTALYWYRQSLGQGLEFLIYFQGNSAPDKSGLPSDRFSAERTGGSVSTLTIQRTQQEDSAVYLCASSTDAGLIDEQFFGPGTRLTVL.

This clone was observed once. This chain joins TRBV15 and TRBJ2-7; D is uncertain. This CDR3 is built from 14 residues. Per the germline V gene, CDR1 is LNHNV and CDR2 is YYDKDF (reference sequence). Trimming left V 0 bases short and J 10 bases short, with 16 bases between. In DNA, the CDR3 is TGTGCCACCAGCAGAGACCGGGTTGGAGCGAGCCAGTACTTC. Protein sequence: CATSRDRVGASQYF.

This clone appeared a single time. The gene calls are TRBV5-5 and TRBJ1-1; D remains unclear. Per the germline V gene, CDR1 is SGHKS and CDR2 is YYEKEE (reference sequence). CDR3 length: 16 amino acids. V was trimmed by 1 base and J by 0 bases, leaving 13 bases between them. DNA of the CDR3: TGTGCCAGCAGCTTGCTATCTCCGTCGGTGAACACTGAAGCTTTCTTT. Residues: CASSLLSPSVNTEAFF.

The chain uses TRBV5-1 and TRBJ1-1; D remains ambiguous. The V and J ends lost 5 bases and 5 bases respectively, with 22 bases between them. The CDR3 consists of 16 residues. CDR1 is SGHRS, CDR2 YFSETQ, per germline. CDR3 bases: TGCGCCAGCAGTCCCATTACGTTGTTGGGTCGGACTGAAGCTTTCTTT. It encodes CASSPITLLGRTEAFF.

This clone was counted a single time. The chain recombines TRBV5-1 with TRBJ2-3, with 9 bases identical to TRBD2. CDR3 length: 16 amino acids. CDR1 and CDR2 (germline): SGHRS, YFSETQ. With V trimmed by 4 bases and J by 0 bases, 6 bases remained unmatched. This CDR3 reads CASSLGLARSTDTQYF. CDR3 in DNA: TGCGCCAGCAGCCTCGGACTAGCGCGAAGCACAGATACGCAGTATTTT. Full variable domain (remainder filled in from reference TRBV5-1 and TRBJ2-3): KAGVTQTPRYLIKTRGQQVTLSCSPISGHRSVSWYQQTPGQGLQFLFEYFSETQRNKGNFPGRFSGRQFSNSRSEMNVSTLELGDSALYLCASSLGLARSTDTQYFGPGTRLTVL.

Concerning this clone itself: A junction boundary mismatches the germline segment, possibly from a read error. The genes are TRBV5-1 and TRBJ2-7, with D possibly being TRBD2 (5 bases). Germline values: CDR1 SGHRS, CDR2 YFSETQ. The CDR3 is 12 amino acids. The CDR3 DNA reads as TGCGCCAGCAGCTTGGGCGGGCAGTCGGCCCACTTC. This gives the protein CASSLGGQSAHF.

The chain employs TRBV6-4 and TRBJ2-3, with TRBD2 matching over 9 bases. The CDR3 is made up of 15 amino acids. Losses at the gene ends were 0 bases for V and 4 bases for J; bases not matched to a gene: 2. Looked up from germline, CDR1 is MRHNA and CDR2 is SNTAGT. DNA of the CDR3: TGTGCCAGCAGTGACTCGCGGGGGGGCCCAGATACGCAGTATTTT. Its translation is CASSDSRGGPDTQYF.

The chain is built from TRBV27 and TRBJ1-1, with D possibly being TRBD1 (6 bases). Per the germline V gene, CDR1 is MNHEY and CDR2 is SMNVEV (reference sequence). Between the trimmed V and J ends, which lost 5 bases and 0 bases, there was a span of 19 bases. This CDR3 region has 17 residues. This CDR3 is CASSTTRTELMNTEAFF. CDR3 bases: TGTGCCAGCAGTACTACCCGGACAGAATTAATGAACACTGAAGCTTTCTTT.

The chain uses TRBV18 and TRBJ1-3, with 7 positions matching TRBD1. Germline-derived CDR1 and CDR2 are KGHSH and LQKENI. The CDR3 is 21 amino acids. V was pared by 6 bases and J by 2 bases, with 25 bases of the junction left unmatched. CDR3 residues: CASSYSIPDRAPVVTGNTIYF. As DNA, the CDR3 is TGTGCCAGCTCGTATTCCATTCCCGACAGGGCTCCGGTGGTGACTGGAAACACCATATATTTT. The variable domain in full, with the rest retrieved from reference TRBV18 and TRBJ1-3, is NAGVMQNPRHLVRRRGQEARLRCSPMKGHSHVYWYRQLPEEGLKFMVYLQKENIIDESGMPKERFSAEFPKEGPSILRIQQVVRGDSAAYFCASSYSIPDRAPVVTGNTIYFGEGSWLTVV.

This clone has only a few counts. V gene TRBV28 combines with J gene TRBJ1-5, with 9 nucleotides matching TRBD1. The CDR3 spans 12 residues. Germline V gives CDR1 MDHEN, CDR2 SYDVKM. V trimming: 10 bases; J trimming: 4 bases; junction bases outside the gene matches: 2. The CDR3 DNA is TGTGCCACAGGGACAGGGAATCAGCCCCAGCATTTT. It is translated as CATGTGNQPQHF. Full variable domain (missing parts from reference TRBV28 and TRBJ1-5): DVKVTQSSRYLVKRTGEKVFLECVQDMDHENMFWYRQDPGLGLRLIYFSYDVKMKEKGDIPEGYSVSREKKERFSLILESASTNQTSMYLCATGTGNQPQHFGDGTRLSIL.

This chain joins TRBV7-6 and TRBJ2-7; D is uncertain. V lost 5 bases and J 0 bases, leaving 14 bases between the germline ends. Germline loops: CDR1 SGHVS, CDR2 FNYEAQ. The CDR3 is made up of 15 amino acids. The CDR3 sequence is CASSRGGGSSYEQYF. CDR3 DNA: TGTGCCAGCAGCCGAGGTGGCGGAAGCTCCTACGAGCAGTACTTC.

This clone is a singleton in its sample. This chain links TRBV2 with TRBJ2-3; tentative D call: TRBD1 (6 bases). The CDR3 contains 16 residues. CDR1 SNHLY and CDR2 FYNNEI come from the germline V gene. With 4 bases removed from V and 2 bases from J, the gap between germline ends came to 16 bases. CDR3 nucleotides: TGTGCCAGCAGTGCCCGGACAGTAGAATCCACAGATACGCAGTATTTT. Its protein is CASSARTVESTDTQYF.

V gene TRBV5-1 combines with J gene TRBJ1-1; no reliable D call. With 2 bases removed from V and 2 bases from J, the gap between germline ends came to 7 bases. The germline V gene has CDR1 SGHRS and CDR2 YFSETQ. This CDR3 has 13 amino acids. The CDR3 sequence is CASSLEINTEAFF. CDR3 coding DNA: TGCGCCAGCAGCTTAGAGATCAACACTGAAGCTTTCTTT.

This sequence joins TRBV5-1 and TRBJ2-6, with D possibly being TRBD2 (6 bases). Trimming removed 3 bases from V and 0 bases from J, with 10 bases in between. There are 16 residues in the CDR3. Looked up from germline, CDR1 is SGHRS and CDR2 is YFSETQ. CDR3 sequence reads: CASSYTGSSGANVLTF. In DNA form, the CDR3 reads TGCGCCAGCAGCTATACCGGGAGCTCTGGGGCCAACGTCCTGACTTTC.

The V and J genes are TRBV2 and TRBJ2-1; 8 nucleotides agree with TRBD1. V lost 6 bases to trimming and J lost 5 bases; unmatched junction nucleotides: 12. This CDR3 has 16 residues. Germline V gene data show CDR1 as SNHLY and CDR2 as FYNNEI. CDR3 sequence (DNA): TGTGCCAGCAGGGGAACCCCGGACAGGGTGGACAATGAGCAGTTCTTC. Translated: CASRGTPDRVDNEQFF.